One TCR beta chain is described in this entry. Per the germline V gene, CDR1 is SGDLS and CDR2 is YYNGEE. J lost 5 bases, V lost 3 bases, and 5 bases had no gene match. The CDR3 covers 15 residues. Original data processing: Reference gene primer amplification gave nucleated cell count estimates. TCRdb's copy holds only in-frame clones and misses some; the assay was immunoSEQ multiplex PCR. V and J calls and clone size are those listed in that table; D and trimming were worked out from the DNA. The sample consists of 130,000 or so clones, 81% of them appearing once. This sample stems from a study of blood T cell repertoires in COVID-19. Whole-study context: Whether acute or convalescent, the COVID-19 samples came from the United States, Italy and Spain. Sample material is recorded as cDNA or gDNA derived from T cells, B-cell-depleted T cells, or PBMCs.

Sequences were obtained from peripheral blood. The gene calls are TRBV9 and TRBJ2-3; 11 bases match TRBD2. The source of this sequence is a woman aged 55 to 70 with active or convalescent COVID-19. The CDR3 bases are TGTGCCAGCAGCGCGCGACTAGCGGGAAGAGATACGCAGTATTTT. It is translated as CASSARLAGRDTQYF.